A selection of T cell receptor beta chains follows, all from one sample in a study of T cell clones after liver transplantation. The repertoire was sequenced with immunoSEQ multiplex PCR; TCRdb's copy has only in-frame clones and lacks some. Found here are 65,000 to 70,000 clones, roughly 92% of them singletons; the top ten hold 0.75% to 1%. Specimen: CD4+ T cells from blood, collected about 26 months after liver transplant. These receptors were obtained from a human patient who received a liver transplant. Part of the T cells may come from the graft donor. Each CDR3 is given without its conserved first and last residue. Fields, in order: clone size, V gene, J gene, CDR3 protein. The listing skips clone size in some rows; elsewhere it reads once, few, many or a size class.

size: -; V: TRBV5-1; J: TRBJ2-5; CDR3: ASSLAPAGGQETQY
size: -; V: TRBV21-1; J: TRBJ2-7; CDR3: ASSNVTSGRQDEQY
size: -; V: TRBV18; J: TRBJ2-5; CDR3: ASSPDQTAGETQY
size: -; V: TRBV19; J: TRBJ1-1; CDR3: ASSIIPPPSNTEAF
size: few; V: TRBV30; J: TRBJ1-2; CDR3: AWSPDRFSYGYT
size: -; V: TRBV19; J: TRBJ1-2; CDR3: ASRRTAGDGYT
size: -; V: TRBV5-6; J: TRBJ2-1; CDR3: ASRGLAGGSYNEQF
size: -; V: TRBV10-3; J: TRBJ1-1; CDR3: AIREDIEGLGEAF
size: -; V: TRBV25-1; J: TRBJ2-3; CDR3: ASSDGWPADTQY
size: -; V: TRBV4-2; J: TRBJ2-5; CDR3: ASSPRKGGEETQY
size: -; V: TRBV19; J: TRBJ1-5; CDR3: ASSIARSAQPQH
size: -; V: TRBV12-5; J: TRBJ2-7; CDR3: ASANLYEQY
size: -; V: TRBV29-1; J: TRBJ2-7; CDR3: SVRFPGTHEQY
size: -; V: TRBV29-1; J: TRBJ1-5; CDR3: SVSGNSNQPQH
size: -; V: TRBV4-2; J: TRBJ1-2; CDR3: ASSQETGGDYGYT
size: -; V: TRBV2; J: TRBJ2-3; CDR3: ASSEQGPDTQY
size: -; V: TRBV7-2; J: TRBJ2-5; CDR3: ASSSGLAGYKETQY
size: -; V: TRBV27; J: TRBJ2-1; CDR3: ASSFQGGRNEQF
size: -; V: TRBV2; J: TRBJ2-2; CDR3: ASNFDRGHTGELF
size: few; V: TRBV4-2; J: TRBJ2-3; CDR3: ASSSRDTQY
size: -; V: TRBV29-1; J: TRBJ1-2; CDR3: SVSWGGSGTSNYGYT
size: -; V: TRBV7-9; J: TRBJ2-7; CDR3: ASSRTESYEQY
size: -; V: TRBV19; J: TRBJ2-7; CDR3: ASSIELAGGNYEQY
size: once; V: TRBV30; J: TRBJ1-2; CDR3: AWTLAGWTYGYT
size: -; V: TRBV21-1; J: TRBJ2-7; CDR3: ASSKRDPATTSGIAYEQY
size: -; V: TRBV9; J: TRBJ1-4; CDR3: ASSVSSGGEGSAKLF
size: -; V: TRBV15; J: TRBJ2-7; CDR3: ATSTGQGYEQY
size: -; V: TRBV19; J: TRBJ2-3; CDR3: ASSISRTGGADTQY
size: -; V: TRBV5-1; J: TRBJ2-1; CDR3: ASSAGMDRGAYNEQF
size: once; V: TRBV7-3; J: TRBJ2-3; CDR3: ASSPIGDRVSTADTQY
size: -; V: TRBV7-2; J: TRBJ2-1; CDR3: ASSLSASSGVYNEQF
size: -; V: TRBV19; J: TRBJ1-2; CDR3: ASSIEGLYYGYT
size: -; V: TRBV7-2; J: TRBJ1-5; CDR3: ASSRGGAGQPQH
size: -; V: TRBV2; J: TRBJ2-7; CDR3: ASSPGGFYEQY
size: -; V: TRBV11-2; J: TRBJ2-3; CDR3: ASRLGVGTSGRTDTQY
size: -; V: TRBV28; J: TRBJ2-7; CDR3: ASRQRGGDRPYEQY
size: -; V: TRBV5-1; J: TRBJ2-5; CDR3: ASSLLMGLQETQY
size: once; V: TRBV5-1; J: TRBJ2-5; CDR3: ASSLGLAGGVQETQY
size: -; V: TRBV10-3; J: TRBJ2-3; CDR3: AISESSGIGTDTQY
size: -; V: TRBV9; J: TRBJ2-2; CDR3: ASSVGASGNGGELF
size: -; V: TRBV7-2; J: TRBJ1-4; CDR3: ASSLAPGGYSEKLF
size: -; V: TRBV19; J: TRBJ1-2; CDR3: ASSWEQGAYGYT
size: -; V: TRBV19; J: TRBJ1-1; CDR3: ASSGKDNSNTEAF
size: -; V: TRBV28; J: TRBJ2-7; CDR3: ASSPDRVGSYEQY
size: -; V: TRBV7-9; J: TRBJ1-2; CDR3: ASSPEGGGYT
size: -; V: TRBV6-5; J: TRBJ1-4; CDR3: ASSWGGKLF
size: -; V: TRBV11-1; J: TRBJ2-2; CDR3: ASSLGGSNTGELF
size: -; V: TRBV27; J: TRBJ1-6; CDR3: ASSFTKTANNSPLH
size: -; V: TRBV11-3; J: TRBJ2-3; CDR3: ASSLSPGTGETDTQY
size: -; V: TRBV6-5; J: TRBJ1-2; CDR3: ASHEMGYGYT
size: -; V: TRBV5-1; J: TRBJ1-1; CDR3: ASSSGGGMNTEAF
size: -; V: TRBV5-1; J: TRBJ2-5; CDR3: ASSPVGSQETQY
size: -; V: TRBV10-1; J: TRBJ1-1; CDR3: ASSETGTGSTEAF
size: -; V: TRBV5-4; J: TRBJ1-2; CDR3: ASSPSLGGDYGYT
size: -; V: TRBV11-3; J: TRBJ2-1; CDR3: ASSHSTSGTYNEQF
size: -; V: TRBV12-5; J: TRBJ1-1; CDR3: ASVLAF
size: -; V: TRBV18; J: TRBJ2-1; CDR3: ASSPRLAGGGHEQF
size: -; V: TRBV5-1; J: TRBJ2-5; CDR3: ASSPAWGEETQY
size: -; V: TRBV20-1; J: TRBJ1-2; CDR3: SAKQGGGYT
size: -; V: TRBV5-1; J: TRBJ2-1; CDR3: ASSILQEQF